The 8 T cell receptor beta chains below all came from one sample that was sequenced in a study of cytomegalovirus exposure and HLA in healthy donors. 60 Vbeta and 13 Jbeta primers were used in PCR. Using immunoSEQ multiplex PCR, the repertoire was profiled, and TCRdb retains in-frame clones only, with some absent. The table shows 130,000 or so clones, with approximately 78% occurring only once. The sample was PBMCs. The receptor source for this set is a woman in her forties or fifties in good health and CMV-seropositive.

The J gene is TRBJ1-1, the V gene TRBV6-5; TRBD1 agrees at 8 bases. Germline V gives CDR1 MNHEY, CDR2 SVGAGI. CDR3 size: 16 residues. V shed 4 bases, J shed 0 bases, and the junction held 7 bases outside the gene matches. This CDR3 is CASSSNTRGLNTEAFF. The CDR3 bases are TGTGCCAGCAGTTCCAACACCAGGGGGCTGAACACTGAAGCTTTCTTT.

The J gene is TRBJ2-7, the V gene TRBV7-8; the D gene is possibly TRBD1 (5 bases). Trimming cost V 4 bases and J 2 bases, with 12 bases left between them. The germline V gene encodes CDR1 SGHVS and CDR2 FQNEAQ. The CDR3 runs to 14 residues. CDR3 loop: CASSYLEGAYEQYF. CDR3 bases: TGTGCCAGCAGCTACTTAGAAGGGGCCTACGAGCAGTACTTC.

The rearrangement uses TRBV5-4 and TRBJ2-7; tentatively, D is TRBD2 (5 bases). Germline V gene sequence: CDR1 SGHNT, CDR2 YYREEE (reference sequence). This CDR3 comprises 14 residues. V lost 0 bases and J 4 bases, leaving 11 bases between the germline ends. The CDR3 is CASSLAGEGYEQYF. The CDR3 bases are TGTGCCAGCAGCTTGGCCGGAGAGGGATACGAGCAGTACTTC. The variable domain in full, with the rest retrieved from reference TRBV5-4 and TRBJ2-7, is ETGVTQSPTHLIKTRGQQVTLRCSSQSGHNTVSWYQQALGQGPQFIFQYYREEENGRGNFPPRFSGLQFPNYSSELNVNALELDDSALYLCASSLAGEGYEQYFGPGTRLTVT.

The chain links TRBV28 to TRBJ1-2, with TRBD1 matching over 7 bases. Unmatched junction bases numbered 5, after V lost 6 bases and J lost 4 bases. Germline assignment: CDR1 MDHEN and CDR2 SYDVKM. CDR3 length: 13 amino acids. CDR3 coding DNA: TGTGCCAGCAGGACAGGGAGAGGCTATGGCTACACCTTC. Translated, it gives CASRTGRGYGYTF.

This chain uses TRBV9 with TRBJ1-4; perhaps TRBD1 as D (5 bases). The V end was cut by 4 bases, the J end by 8 bases, with 18 bases between. The CDR3 is made up of 15 amino acids. Germline CDR1 SGDLS, CDR2 YYNGEE. DNA for the CDR3: TGTGCCAGCAGCATAGAGGCAGGGAGGAACGAAAAACTGTTTTTT. Its protein product is CASSIEAGRNEKLFF.

This chain links TRBV18 with TRBJ2-7; 7 nucleotides match TRBD1. The CDR3 consists of 13 residues. V lost 3 bases and J lost 5; bases outside the gene matches: 4. The V gene's germline CDR1 is KGHSH and CDR2 LQKENI. The CDR3 DNA reads TGTGCCAGCTCACCCGACAGGGAACACGAGCAGTACTTC. It translates to CASSPDREHEQYF.

The chain carries TRBV18 and TRBJ2-7, with D unresolved. V lost 2 bases, J lost 3 bases, and 5 bases lay in between. The CDR3 contains 12 residues. Germline V gives CDR1 KGHSH, CDR2 LQKENI. The CDR3 coding sequence is TGTGCCAGCTCACCAGGCAACTACGAGCAGTACTTC. Translated: CASSPGNYEQYF.

The gene calls are TRBV5-1 and TRBJ1-1; 7 positions agree with TRBD1. This CDR3 comprises 15 residues. V trimming: 4 bases; J trimming: 5 bases; junction bases outside the gene matches: 11. Looked up from germline, CDR1 is SGHRS and CDR2 is YFSETQ. CDR3 loop: CASSQTGWKGTEAFF. The CDR3 DNA reads TGCGCCAGCAGCCAGACAGGGTGGAAGGGAACTGAAGCTTTCTTT.